This T cell receptor beta chain was observed in a study of beta chain features in type 1 diabetes. This clone turned up a few times. Its target is unknown. Broader study findings: Among patients, naive, central memory and Treg TCRB repertoires appeared more similar than among healthy donors. Moderate yet significant TCRB CDR3 shortening was seen in Type 1 diabetes patients in all four CD4+ subsets. A potential PCR bias toward shorter templates would be equal in patient and control samples.

The CDR3 length is 10 residues. Germline V gene sequence: CDR1 SGHTA, CDR2 FQGNSA. Trimming pared 7 bases from V and 5 bases from J, leaving 5 bases between. Sorting of CD4+ naive, central memory, regulatory and stem cell-like memory cells was performed via CD45RO/CCR7/CD25/CD127/CD95/CD27. The investigators reverse transcribed all of the isolated RNA, so they sequenced expressed TCRB transcripts. Using immunoSEQ multiplex PCR, the repertoire was profiled, and TCRdb retains in-frame clones only, with some absent. This table holds about 340,000 clones, roughly 14% found once. The chain uses TRBV7-2 and TRBJ1-1; D not certain. This receptor was identified in a woman under 30 with type 1 diabetes. Sequencing was performed on naive CD4+ T cells from blood. Here the CDR3 reads CASISTEAFF. In nucleotides, the CDR3 is TGTGCCAGCATCTCGACTGAAGCTTTCTTT.